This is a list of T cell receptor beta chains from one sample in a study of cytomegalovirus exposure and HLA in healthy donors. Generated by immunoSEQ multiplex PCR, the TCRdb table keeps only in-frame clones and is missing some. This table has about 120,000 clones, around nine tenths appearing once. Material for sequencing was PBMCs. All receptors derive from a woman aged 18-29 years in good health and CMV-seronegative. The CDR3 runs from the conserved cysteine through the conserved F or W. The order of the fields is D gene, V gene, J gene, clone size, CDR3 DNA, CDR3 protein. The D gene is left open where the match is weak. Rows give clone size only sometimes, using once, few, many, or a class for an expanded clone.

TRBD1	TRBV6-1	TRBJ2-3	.	TGTGCCAGCAGTGAAGCGACAGGGGGCCCAGATACGCAGTATTTT	CASSEATGGPDTQYF
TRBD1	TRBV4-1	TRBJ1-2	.	TGCGCCAGCAGCCAACCCTACAGGGGAAGGGACTATGGCTACACCTTC	CASSQPYRGRDYGYTF
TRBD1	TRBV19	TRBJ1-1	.	TGTGCCAGTACCGAACAGGGGACGATGAACACTGAAGCTTTCTTT	CASTEQGTMNTEAFF
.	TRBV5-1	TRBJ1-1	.	TGCGCCAGCAGCTTTGATGGACAAACTGTCGCTGAAGCTTTCTTT	CASSFDGQTVAEAFF
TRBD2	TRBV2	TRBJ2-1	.	TGTGCCAGCAAAGGGCTCGGGAGGGACTATGATGAGCAGTTCTTC	CASKGLGRDYDEQFF
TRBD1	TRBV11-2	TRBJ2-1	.	TGTGCCAGCAGCTCAAAGACAGGGGGAGTAAACAATGAGCAGTTCTTC	CASSSKTGGVNNEQFF
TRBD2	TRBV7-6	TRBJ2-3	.	TGTGCCAGCAGCTTAGCGGGACTAGCGGGAGGGGGTACGCAGTATTTT	CASSLAGLAGGGTQYF
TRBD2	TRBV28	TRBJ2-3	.	TGTGCCAGCAGTTTATGGACTAGCGGGAGTGGCGGCACAGATACGCAGTATTTT	CASSLWTSGSGGTDTQYF
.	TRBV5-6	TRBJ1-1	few	TGTGCCAGCGCCGGGACACTGAACACTGAAGCTTTCTTT	CASAGTLNTEAFF
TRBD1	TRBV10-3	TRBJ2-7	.	TGTGCCATCAGTGAGTCGGACAGGGGCACCCACGAGCAGTACTTC	CAISESDRGTHEQYF
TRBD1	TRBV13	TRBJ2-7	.	TGTGCCAGCAGCTTTTACAGGGGATACGAGCAGTACTTC	CASSFYRGYEQYF
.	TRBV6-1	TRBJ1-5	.	TGTGCCAGCAGAACCTCCAGGCCTCATCAGCCCCAGCATTTT	CASRTSRPHQPQHF
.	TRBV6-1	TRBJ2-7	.	TGTGCCAGCAGTGAAGCGCCAGCGGGTGGCTACGAGCAGTACTTC	CASSEAPAGGYEQYF
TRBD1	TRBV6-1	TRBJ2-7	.	TGTGCCAGCTGCGACAGGGGCCCCTCCTACGAGCAGTACTTC	CASCDRGPSYEQYF
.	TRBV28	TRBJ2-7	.	TGTGCCAGCAGTTTAGGGGGGACGGACCCCTACGAGCAGTACTTC	CASSLGGTDPYEQYF
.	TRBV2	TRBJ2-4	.	TGTGCCAGCCTTGGAGGGATAAGAGGTGACAAAAACATTCAGTACTTC	CASLGGIRGDKNIQYF
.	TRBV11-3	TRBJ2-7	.	TGTGCCAGCAGCCCCCTCCAGGGCAGGGGTCACGAGCAGTACTTC	CASSPLQGRGHEQYF
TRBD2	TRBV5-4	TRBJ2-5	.	TGTGCCAGCAGCTGGCGGCTAGCGGGAGGGACCTACCAAGAGACCCAGTACTTC	CASSWRLAGGTYQETQYF
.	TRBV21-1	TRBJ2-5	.	TGTGCCAGCAGCAGAGTTAGGGGTGAGGTGAGGCAAGAGACCCAGTACTTC	CASSRVRGEVRQETQYF
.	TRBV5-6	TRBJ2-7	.	TGTGCCACAACAACAGGGTCTTCACTGTACGAGCAGTACTTC	CATTTGSSLYEQYF
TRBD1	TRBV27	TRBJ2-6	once	TGTGCCAGCAGTTTATCAGGGGGCGCTGGGGCCAACGTCCTGACTTTC	CASSLSGGAGANVLTF
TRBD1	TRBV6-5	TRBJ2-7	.	TGTGCCAGCAGAACCACCGGGACAGGGATGTCCGAGCAGTACTTC	CASRTTGTGMSEQYF
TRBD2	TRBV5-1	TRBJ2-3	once	TGCGCCAGCAGAGGACTAGCGTTCACAGATACGCAGTATTTT	CASRGLAFTDTQYF
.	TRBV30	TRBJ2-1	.	TGTGCCTGGAGTGTTACCCCCCGCTCTAGCTTCCTGGTCTATGAGCAGTTCTTC	CAWSVTPRSSFLVYEQFF
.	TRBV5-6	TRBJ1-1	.	TGTGCCAGCAGCTTGGAGGGCAGGGCAGGTGAAGCTTTCTTT	CASSLEGRAGEAFF
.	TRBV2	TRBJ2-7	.	TGTGCCAGCAGTTTCCAGGGAGGTATGAACGAGCAGTACTTC	CASSFQGGMNEQYF
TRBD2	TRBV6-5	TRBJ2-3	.	TGTGCCAGCAGCCTTCTAGCGGGAGGGCCGGATACGCAGTATTTT	CASSLLAGGPDTQYF
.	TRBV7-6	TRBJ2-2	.	TGTGCCAGCAGCTTGTCGGCAGAGGACACCGGGGAGCTGTTTTTT	CASSLSAEDTGELFF